These T cell receptor beta chains were read from a single sample in a study of CD8 T cells in ankylosing spondylitis. Via MiXCR, TCRdb re-called the 5' RACE reads, giving one row per CDR3 protein. In the table there are about 90,000 distinct CDR3 sequences, around 30% of which are singletons. Sequencing used blood, either unsorted or a sorted T cell fraction (not recorded which). Receptors were obtained from a male donor with ankylosing spondylitis or in good health (not recorded which). The CDR3 runs from the conserved cysteine through the conserved F or W. A D gene is named only where the DNA matches it firmly. Clone sizes are given selectively: once, few, many, or a class where the clone is expanded.

>TRBD1|TRBV7-3|TRBJ2-1|.
TGTGCCAGCAGCGCCGGGACAGCCTCCTACAATGAGCAGTTCTTC
CASSAGTASYNEQFF
>TRBD2|TRBV5-1|TRBJ2-3|few
TGCGCCAGCAGCCCAGGACTAGCGGGACCCACAGATACGCAGTATTTT
CASSPGLAGPTDTQYF
>TRBD1|TRBV20-1|TRBJ1-5|many
TGCAGTGCTAGGGGACAGAGCAATCAGCCCCAGCATTTT
CSARGQSNQPQHF
>.|TRBV5-1|TRBJ1-1|few
TGCGCCAGCAGCTTGTTGGGGGAATCGAGTACTGAAGCTTTCTTT
CASSLLGESSTEAFF
>.|TRBV18|TRBJ2-7|few
TGTGCCAGCTCACCAGTCGGGCTAGCTTACGAGCAGTACTTC
CASSPVGLAYEQYF
>TRBD2|TRBV5-1|TRBJ2-7|.
TGCGCCAGCAGCTCTAGCGGGAGAAATCGTGGTTACGAGCAGTACTTC
CASSSSGRNRGYEQYF
>.|TRBV20-1|TRBJ2-7|few
TGCAGTGCTCATCGGGGCGACCACGAGCAGTACTTC
CSAHRGDHEQYF
>.|TRBV27|TRBJ1-1|.
TGTGCCAGCAGTTCCCGTCGAGGATTTGTTGCTTTCTTT
CASSSRRGFVAFF
>TRBD1|TRBV13|TRBJ2-2|few
TGTGCCAGCAGGCTTGGGACAGCAACCGGGGAGCTGTTTTTT
CASRLGTATGELFF
>.|TRBV9|TRBJ1-4|few
TGTGCCAGCAGCGTAGCCTGGGGGCCTGGTGAAAAACTGTTTTTT
CASSVAWGPGEKLFF
>.|TRBV29-1|TRBJ2-1|.
TGCAGCGGTGAGCATGGAGGCTACAATGAGCAGTTCTTC
CSGEHGGYNEQFF
>.|TRBV3-1|TRBJ1-1|.
TGTGCCAGCAGCCCAGTGGGTAAAAAAATGAACACTGAAGCTTTCTTT
CASSPVGKKMNTEAFF
>.|TRBV15|TRBJ1-3|.
TGTGCCACCAGCAGAGGGGCAGGGAGGAGTTCGCGCGGAAACACCATATATTTT
CATSRGAGRSSRGNTIYF
>.|TRBV6-4|TRBJ2-1|.
TGTGCCAGCAGTGACGATCCGAAAAATGAGCAGTTCTTC
CASSDDPKNEQFF
>.|TRBV6-1|TRBJ1-5|.
TGTGCCAGCAGACCCAGGGGCCATCAGCCCCAGCATTTT
CASRPRGHQPQHF
>TRBD1|TRBV5-6|TRBJ1-4|.
TGTGCCAGCAGCACCGGGACAGGGGGAATGGATGAAAAACTGTTTTTT
CASSTGTGGMDEKLFF
>.|TRBV20-1|TRBJ2-7|few
TGCAGTGCTAGAGATTCTAGCGCAGTCCACGAGCAGTACTTC
CSARDSSAVHEQYF
>.|TRBV12-3/TRBV12-4|TRBJ1-1|few
TGTGCCAGCAGTTTAATCGAAAGCACTGAAGCTTTCTTT
CASSLIESTEAFF
>.|TRBV9|TRBJ2-3|.
TGTGCCAGCAGTCGGAGGGTGAACACAGATACGCAGTATTTT
CASSRRVNTDTQYF
>.|TRBV12-3/TRBV12-4|TRBJ1-5|.
TGTGCCAGCAGCGCCCAACCGGGGAGCAATCAGCCCCAGCATTTT
CASSAQPGSNQPQHF
>.|TRBV20-1|TRBJ1-1|.
TGCAGTGCTGTAGTGAACACTGAAGCTTTCTTT
CSAVVNTEAFF
>TRBD1|TRBV20-1|TRBJ2-2|few
TGCAGTGCTACGAAACAGGGGGCAGAGACCGGGGAGCTGTTTTTT
CSATKQGAETGELFF
>TRBD2|TRBV7-9|TRBJ2-1|many
TGTGCCAGCAGCTTACGCGGGAGAGGAGGGAATGAGCAGTTCTTC
CASSLRGRGGNEQFF
>.|TRBV7-2|TRBJ2-7|.
TGTGCCAGCAGCTTTAGTCCCACGAGTTCCTACGAGCAGTACTTC
CASSFSPTSSYEQYF
>.|TRBV6-1|TRBJ2-2|.
TGTGCCAGCAGTCTGGTCACGAACACCGGGGAGCTGTTTTTT
CASSLVTNTGELFF
>.|TRBV20-1|TRBJ1-2|few
TGCAGTGCTAGAGCATACAAGATGGATGGCTACACCTTC
CSARAYKMDGYTF
>.|TRBV20-1|TRBJ1-2|few
TGCAGTGCTAGATCCTCTTCCGGGACTTACTATGGCTACACCTTC
CSARSSSGTYYGYTF
>.|TRBV10-3|TRBJ2-3|.
TGTGCCACACACTTGGTCGTCACAGATACGCAGTATTTT
CATHLVVTDTQYF
>.|TRBV7-2|TRBJ1-6|.
TGTGCCAGCAGCTTACCTGCCAATTCACCCCTCCACTTT
CASSLPANSPLHF
>.|TRBV5-1|TRBJ1-1|few
TGCGCCAGCAGCCCACAGCCGAACACTGAAGCTTTCTTT
CASSPQPNTEAFF
>TRBD2|TRBV29-1|TRBJ2-1|few
TGCAGCGTTGAAGACAAGGCGGGGGTCAATGAGCAGTTCTTC
CSVEDKAGVNEQFF
>.|TRBV20-1|TRBJ2-7|few
TGCAGTGCTAGTTCGGGCAGGGACGAGCAGTACTTC
CSASSGRDEQYF
>.|TRBV12-3/TRBV12-4|TRBJ1-1|.
TGTGCCAGCAGTTTAGTGGGACAGAACACTGAAGCTTTCTTT
CASSLVGQNTEAFF
>.|TRBV20-1|TRBJ1-2|.
TGCAGTGCTAGGACACTTAACTATGGCTACACCTTC
CSARTLNYGYTF
>.|TRBV5-8|TRBJ2-2|.
TGTGCCAGGGATAGACTGCGGGGAATGACGAACACCGGGGAGCTGTTTTTT
CARDRLRGMTNTGELFF
>.|TRBV29-1|TRBJ1-4|few
TGCAGCGCCAACAGGGACATCGGTGAAAAACTGTTTTTT
CSANRDIGEKLFF
>.|TRBV5-1|TRBJ2-1|.
TGCGCCTCCCGAGTCAGCTCCTACAATGAGCAGTTCTTC
CASRVSSYNEQFF
>.|TRBV5-1|TRBJ1-1|many
TGCGCCAGCAGCTTGGGGGACGGGAACACTGAAGCTTTCTTT
CASSLGDGNTEAFF
>TRBD2|TRBV25-1|TRBJ2-3|.
TGTGCCAGCATTACAAGCGGGAGGTGGGGAGATACGCAGTATTTT
CASITSGRWGDTQYF
>TRBD2|TRBV20-1|TRBJ2-3|.
TGCAGTGCTAGAGCAAGGGGGCTAGCGGGAGTCACAGATACGCAGTATTTT
CSARARGLAGVTDTQYF
>.|TRBV5-1|TRBJ2-7|.
TGCGCCAGCAGCTTGGGAGGGGGGTACGAGCAGTACTTC
CASSLGGGYEQYF
>.|TRBV7-9|TRBJ2-4|few
TGTGCCAGCAGCCCGAACGAAGGACTAGCCAAAAACATTCAGTACTTC
CASSPNEGLAKNIQYF
>TRBD2|TRBV5-1|TRBJ2-7|.
TGCGCCAGCAGCTTGCGTGGGACTAGGGCCTACGAGCAGTACTTC
CASSLRGTRAYEQYF